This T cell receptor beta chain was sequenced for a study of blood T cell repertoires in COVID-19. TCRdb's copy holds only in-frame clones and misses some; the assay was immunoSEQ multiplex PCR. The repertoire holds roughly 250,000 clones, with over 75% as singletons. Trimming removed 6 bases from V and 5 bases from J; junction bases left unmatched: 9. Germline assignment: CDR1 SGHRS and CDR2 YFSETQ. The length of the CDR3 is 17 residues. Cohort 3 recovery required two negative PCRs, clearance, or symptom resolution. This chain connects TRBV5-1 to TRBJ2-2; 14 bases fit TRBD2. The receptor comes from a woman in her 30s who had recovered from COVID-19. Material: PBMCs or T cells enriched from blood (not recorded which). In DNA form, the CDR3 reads TGCGCCAGCATGCAGGGACTAGCGGGAGTCCCGACCGGGGAGCTGTTTTTT. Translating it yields CASMQGLAGVPTGELFF.